A selection of T cell receptor beta chains follows, all from one sample in a study of T cells in Graves' hyperthyroidism and ophthalmopathy. TCRdb re-derived calls from the multiplex PCR reads in MiXCR, one entry per CDR3 protein. The data contain hundreds of thousands of distinct CDR3 sequences, 14% of them singletons. Sequences were obtained from blood. Every receptor here comes from a woman aged 18-30 years with Graves' hyperthyroidism. Both conserved end residues are trimmed from each CDR3. Fields, in order: J gene, V gene, CDR3 protein.

>TRBJ2-1|TRBV2
ALGDLRNEQF
>TRBJ2-2|TRBV5-1
ASSKQGDRELF
>TRBJ1-1|TRBV28
ASSLVIAEAF
>TRBJ1-5|TRBV5-1
ASSLESGQNQPQH
>TRBJ1-2|TRBV11-2
ASSRPGQGADGYT
>TRBJ2-2|TRBV5-8
ASSLEGHLNTGELF
>TRBJ2-1|TRBV30
AWSEVIPPRGRAYNEQF
>TRBJ1-5|TRBV2
ASSEAIRTLNQPQH
>TRBJ2-7|TRBV4-3
ASSPGTEEQY
>TRBJ1-5|TRBV24-1
ATSPGTGGGRSQPQH
>TRBJ2-7|TRBV6-2/TRBV6-3
ASSFGTAGQY
>TRBJ2-2|TRBV19
ASSFEPRGFAGELF
>TRBJ2-6|TRBV27
ASSERQGATTGANVLT
>TRBJ1-2|TRBV25-1
AGSGPARQGRWGYT
>TRBJ1-3|TRBV4-3
ASSQGLTGAGNTIY
>TRBJ2-1|TRBV12-3/TRBV12-4
ASKPGLALEQF
>TRBJ2-7|TRBV15
ATSSAGTSGSYEQY
>TRBJ2-1|TRBV7-2
ASSIRGPGLGLGEQF
>TRBJ2-3|TRBV10-3
AISDPDTQY
>TRBJ2-1|TRBV7-3
ASSLKGGTSGYNEQF
>TRBJ2-1|TRBV24-1
ATSAIGTAENEQF
>TRBJ2-1|TRBV7-9
ASSSTLKEGEQF
>TRBJ2-2|TRBV6-1
AARPRRDTGELF
>TRBJ2-5|TRBV20-1
SARDGSRLAGGGETQY
>TRBJ1-2|TRBV6-2/TRBV6-3
ASTEGQTSGYT
>TRBJ1-2|TRBV20-1
SALGGDSAFNYGYT
>TRBJ2-7|TRBV7-2
ASSLAFVGSYEQY
>TRBJ2-7|TRBV20-1
SASSTAAGRVLSYEQY
>TRBJ2-3|TRBV14
ASSQDPDYLTDTQY
>TRBJ1-6|TRBV28
ASSKKRWVFEDSPLH
>TRBJ2-7|TRBV11-3
ASSDRTGGSYEQY
>TRBJ2-1|TRBV18
ASGTSPTYNEQF
>TRBJ2-1|TRBV11-2
ASSPTQSYNEQF
>TRBJ2-7|TRBV14
ASSQGTGASYEQY
>TRBJ1-1|TRBV7-2
ASSFTGTSDEAF
>TRBJ2-7|TRBV14
ASSQGGRSPYEQY
>TRBJ2-3|TRBV6-2/TRBV6-3
ASTHEAGAADTQY